Listed below are T cell receptor beta chains from one sample, sequenced in a study of PD-L1 blockade in urothelial cancer. The table came from immunoSEQ multiplex PCR; TCRdb's copy has only in-frame clones and leaves some out. The sample carries tens of thousands of clones, approximately 88% recorded once. The specimen comprised PBMCs, sampled around atezolizumab (anti-PD-L1) treatment. The receptors come from a woman aged 60 to 75 with urothelial cancer. CDR3s include the opening cysteine and the closing phenylalanine or tryptophan. Each record gives: CDR3 DNA, CDR3 protein, clone size, V gene, J gene, D gene. The D gene is left open where the match is weak. Size tells how often a clone was seen (once, few, many) or the class of an expanded clone, and some rows leave it out.

cdr3_nt: TGTGCCAGCAGTTTATCTGGGTTACAGCTTTCTAACTATGGCTACACCTTC
cdr3_aa: CASSLSGLQLSNYGYTF
clone_size: NA
v_call: TRBV27
j_call: TRBJ1-2
d_call: NA

cdr3_nt: TGCGCCAGCAGCCAAGAATCAGGACAGAGCGAGCAGTACTTC
cdr3_aa: CASSQESGQSEQYF
clone_size: NA
v_call: TRBV4-1
j_call: TRBJ2-7
d_call: NA

cdr3_nt: TGTGCCAGCAGTTCTATACGGGGGGGGGATACGCAGTATTTT
cdr3_aa: CASSSIRGGDTQYF
clone_size: NA
v_call: TRBV2
j_call: TRBJ2-3
d_call: TRBD2

cdr3_nt: TGTGCCAGCAGTTTGTGGGCCGGGACTAGCGGAAACAATGAGCAGTTCTTC
cdr3_aa: CASSLWAGTSGNNEQFF
clone_size: NA
v_call: TRBV27
j_call: TRBJ2-1
d_call: TRBD2

cdr3_nt: TGTGCCAGCAATCCCGGGACAGGGCATAACAATGAGCAGTTCTTC
cdr3_aa: CASNPGTGHNNEQFF
clone_size: NA
v_call: TRBV28
j_call: TRBJ2-1
d_call: TRBD1

cdr3_nt: TGCGCCAGCAGCCAAGATCGCCCCAGTTACTACGAGCAGTACTTC
cdr3_aa: CASSQDRPSYYEQYF
clone_size: NA
v_call: TRBV4-3
j_call: TRBJ2-7
d_call: NA

cdr3_nt: TGCACCAGCAGCCAACCGAACGGGACTAGCGGGGGGATCTGTGAGCAGTTCTTC
cdr3_aa: CTSSQPNGTSGGICEQFF
clone_size: NA
v_call: TRBV1
j_call: TRBJ2-1
d_call: NA

cdr3_nt: TGCGCCAGCAGCTTGGGTTTGGGACTAGCGGCGGACTCCTACAATGAGCAGTTCTTC
cdr3_aa: CASSLGLGLAADSYNEQFF
clone_size: once
v_call: TRBV5-1
j_call: TRBJ2-1
d_call: TRBD2

cdr3_nt: TGTGCCAGCAGCGCCAAGGGACAGGGTGGCCACGAGCAGTACTTC
cdr3_aa: CASSAKGQGGHEQYF
clone_size: NA
v_call: TRBV21-1
j_call: TRBJ2-7
d_call: NA

cdr3_nt: TGTGCCACCAGCGTAGGGGCTAGCACAGATACGCAGTATTTT
cdr3_aa: CATSVGASTDTQYF
clone_size: NA
v_call: TRBV15
j_call: TRBJ2-3
d_call: NA

cdr3_nt: TGTGCCAGTACCCCCCGGGACAGGGGGGCCCAAGAGACCCAGTACTTC
cdr3_aa: CASTPRDRGAQETQYF
clone_size: once
v_call: TRBV19
j_call: TRBJ2-5
d_call: TRBD1

cdr3_nt: TGTGCCAGCAGTGATCCGGACACGGACTACGAGCAGTACTTC
cdr3_aa: CASSDPDTDYEQYF
clone_size: NA
v_call: TRBV2
j_call: TRBJ2-7
d_call: NA

cdr3_nt: TGTGCCAGCAGCTTTTCTAGCGGGGGGGCAGATACGCAGTATTTT
cdr3_aa: CASSFSSGGADTQYF
clone_size: NA
v_call: TRBV11-1
j_call: TRBJ2-3
d_call: TRBD2

cdr3_nt: TGTGCCAGCAGCCAGGGGCCTGTGGGAGATACGCAGTATTTT
cdr3_aa: CASSQGPVGDTQYF
clone_size: NA
v_call: TRBV11-2
j_call: TRBJ2-3
d_call: NA

cdr3_nt: TGTGCCAGCAGTGAACAGACCTACGAGCAGTACTTC
cdr3_aa: CASSEQTYEQYF
clone_size: NA
v_call: TRBV2
j_call: TRBJ2-7
d_call: NA

cdr3_nt: TGTGCTTCCGTAGCGGGGGCGGTGGGCACAGATACGCAGTATTTT
cdr3_aa: CASVAGAVGTDTQYF
clone_size: NA
v_call: TRBV2
j_call: TRBJ2-3
d_call: TRBD2

cdr3_nt: TGTGCCAGCACTCTTTCCGGGACAGGATTCGTAGAGACCCAGTACTTC
cdr3_aa: CASTLSGTGFVETQYF
clone_size: NA
v_call: TRBV5-6
j_call: TRBJ2-5
d_call: TRBD1

cdr3_nt: TGTGCCAGCTCAAGGACCGGGATCGATGAGCAGTACTTC
cdr3_aa: CASSRTGIDEQYF
clone_size: NA
v_call: TRBV18
j_call: TRBJ2-7
d_call: NA

cdr3_nt: TGTGCCAGCAGCACCGAACCTCGGAGTAAACAGTACTTC
cdr3_aa: CASSTEPRSKQYF
clone_size: NA
v_call: TRBV7-2
j_call: TRBJ2-7
d_call: NA

cdr3_nt: TGTGCCAGCAGCCCACAGGGGGCTGGAAACACCATATATTTT
cdr3_aa: CASSPQGAGNTIYF
clone_size: NA
v_call: TRBV7-2
j_call: TRBJ1-3
d_call: TRBD1

cdr3_nt: TGTGCCAGCAGCTCAAGGACATACGAGCAGTACTTC
cdr3_aa: CASSSRTYEQYF
clone_size: NA
v_call: TRBV7-9
j_call: TRBJ2-7
d_call: NA